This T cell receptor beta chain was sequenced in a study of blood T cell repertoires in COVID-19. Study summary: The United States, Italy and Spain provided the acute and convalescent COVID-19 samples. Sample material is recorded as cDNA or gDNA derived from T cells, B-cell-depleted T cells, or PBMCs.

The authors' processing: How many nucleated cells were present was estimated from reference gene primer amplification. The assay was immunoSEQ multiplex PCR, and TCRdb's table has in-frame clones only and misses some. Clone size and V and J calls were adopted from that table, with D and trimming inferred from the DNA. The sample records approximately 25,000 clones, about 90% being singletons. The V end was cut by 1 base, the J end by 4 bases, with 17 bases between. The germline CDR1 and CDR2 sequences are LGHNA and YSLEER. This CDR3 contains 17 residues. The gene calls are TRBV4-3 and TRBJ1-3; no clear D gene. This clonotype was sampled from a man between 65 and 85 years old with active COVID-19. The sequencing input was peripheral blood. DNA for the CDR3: TGCGCCAGCAGCCAAGGGGTGGGCTCCACGGTCGGAAACACCATATATTTT. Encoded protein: CASSQGVGSTVGNTIYF.